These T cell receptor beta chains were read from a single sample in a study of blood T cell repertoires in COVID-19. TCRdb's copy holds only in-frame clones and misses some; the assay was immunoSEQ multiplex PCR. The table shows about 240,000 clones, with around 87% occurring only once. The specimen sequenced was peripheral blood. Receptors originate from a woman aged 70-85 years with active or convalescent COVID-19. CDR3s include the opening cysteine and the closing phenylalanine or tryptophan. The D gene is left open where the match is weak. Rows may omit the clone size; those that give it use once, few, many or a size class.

TGTGCCAGCAGTATACAGGGGTATGATACTGAAGCTTTCTTT	CASSIQGYDTEAFF	TRBV7-6	TRBD1	NA	TRBJ1-1
TGTGCCAGTAGTATCTCGTCGACAGGGGTCGGAAACACCATATATTTT	CASSISSTGVGNTIYF	TRBV19	TRBD1	NA	TRBJ1-3
TGTGCCAGCAGTGAAGCTAACTTGCTCTCTGGAAACACCATATATTTT	CASSEANLLSGNTIYF	TRBV6-1	NA	NA	TRBJ1-3
TGTGCCAGCAGTCCCTTTCAATCCGGGACAGGGTATGATGGCTACACCTTC	CASSPFQSGTGYDGYTF	TRBV6-6	TRBD1	NA	TRBJ1-2
TGTGCCAGCCTCTCCTGGGGAGGCACTGAAGCTTTCTTT	CASLSWGGTEAFF	TRBV13	NA	NA	TRBJ1-1
TGTGCCAGCTCACCTCCTACAGGGGGCCCCTACGCAACTAATGAAAAACTGTTTTTT	CASSPPTGGPYATNEKLFF	TRBV18	TRBD1	NA	TRBJ1-4
TGTGCCAGCAGCTTAGGACAGCATAATTCACCCCTCCACTTT	CASSLGQHNSPLHF	TRBV7-2	NA	NA	TRBJ1-6
TGTGCCAGTACCTCGACAGGGTATAGACCAGCTTTCTTT	CASTSTGYRPAFF	TRBV19	TRBD1	NA	TRBJ1-1
TGTGCCAGCAGCTCCGGCGGAGGCAACTATGGCTACACCTTC	CASSSGGGNYGYTF	TRBV5-4	NA	NA	TRBJ1-2
TGCGCCAGCAGCTCGTTCGTGACAGGTAGAACAGATACGCAGTATTTT	CASSSFVTGRTDTQYF	TRBV5-1	NA	once	TRBJ2-3
TGTGCCAGCAGTTTCCACACCGAACCGAACACTGAAGCTTTCTTT	CASSFHTEPNTEAFF	TRBV6-6	NA	NA	TRBJ1-1
TGTGCCAGCAGTCTCCCGGGGGGGGACCAGCCCCAGCATTTT	CASSLPGGDQPQHF	TRBV27	NA	once	TRBJ1-5
TGCGCCAGCAGGGAGGGACAGGGAGCTACTGAAGCTTTCTTT	CASREGQGATEAFF	TRBV5-1	TRBD1	NA	TRBJ1-1
TGTGCCAGCAGCCGGGGACAGGGGGATGAGCAGTTCTTC	CASSRGQGDEQFF	TRBV6-2/TRBV6-3	TRBD1	few	TRBJ2-1
TGCGCCAGCGCTAGCGGGGGTGCGAACACCGGGGAGCTGTTTTTT	CASASGGANTGELFF	TRBV5-1	TRBD2	NA	TRBJ2-2
TGTGCCAGCAGCTTACTCGACCTGGACAGGGGAGGCTACACCTTC	CASSLLDLDRGGYTF	TRBV5-5	TRBD1	NA	TRBJ1-2
TGTGCCAGCAGCCCCGGGACAGCTCCCTACGAGCAGTACTTC	CASSPGTAPYEQYF	TRBV4-2	TRBD1	many	TRBJ2-7
TGTGCCAGCAGCTCCGTCCGCGGGGAGCAGTTCTTC	CASSSVRGEQFF	TRBV7-2	NA	few	TRBJ2-1
TGTGCCAGCAGTTCAGGGTCCTATGGCTACACCTTC	CASSSGSYGYTF	TRBV27	NA	NA	TRBJ1-2
TGCGCCAGCAGCTTGGAGCTGGGAGGCTACAATGAGCAGTTCTTC	CASSLELGGYNEQFF	TRBV5-1	NA	NA	TRBJ2-1
TGTGCCAGCAGTCTCGTAGGGGGTGAAAAACTGTTTTTT	CASSLVGGEKLFF	TRBV12-3/TRBV12-4	NA	NA	TRBJ1-4
TGTGCCAGCAGCTTGGGGGACAGGGGTAGGAACACTGAAGCTTTCTTT	CASSLGDRGRNTEAFF	TRBV5-4	TRBD1	NA	TRBJ1-1
TGTGCCAGCAGCTTAGAGGGGGGACCTTATGGCTACACCTTC	CASSLEGGPYGYTF	TRBV11-2	NA	NA	TRBJ1-2
TGTGCCAGCAGCTCCCCCTTAACTGAAGCTTTCTTT	CASSSPLTEAFF	TRBV7-2	NA	NA	TRBJ1-1
TGTGCCAGCAGCTGGACTGGAGGTGCAACTAATGAAAAACTGTTTTTT	CASSWTGGATNEKLFF	TRBV5-4	NA	NA	TRBJ1-4
TGTGCCAGCGTCGGGGGGGCTTTCCGAAGGGATACGCAGTATTTT	CASVGGAFRRDTQYF	TRBV2	TRBD2	NA	TRBJ2-3
TGTGCCAGCAGCCTACAGGGTAACTATGGCTACACCTTC	CASSLQGNYGYTF	TRBV11-3	NA	NA	TRBJ1-2
TGTGCCAGCAATCCCCCGGGGGGCGAGCAGTACTTC	CASNPPGGEQYF	TRBV6-5	TRBD2	NA	TRBJ2-7
TGTGCCAGCAGGACCGGACAGGGGGAGTATAATTCACCCCTCCACTTT	CASRTGQGEYNSPLHF	TRBV5-8	TRBD1	NA	TRBJ1-6
TGTGCCAGCGGATCAACAGGGGCGGGAAACACCATATATTTT	CASGSTGAGNTIYF	TRBV27	TRBD1	NA	TRBJ1-3
TGTGCCAGCTCAGACAGGGGTGGCCCAGATACGCAGTATTTT	CASSDRGGPDTQYF	TRBV18	TRBD1	NA	TRBJ2-3
TGTGCCAGCAGCTTCGGTCAGCCCCAGCATTTT	CASSFGQPQHF	TRBV5-8	NA	NA	TRBJ1-5
TGCAGCGTATCGGACAGGAGCAACTATGGCTACACCTTC	CSVSDRSNYGYTF	TRBV29-1	TRBD1	NA	TRBJ1-2
TGTGCCACCAGGGGGGGTTATACCGGGGAGCTGTTTTTT	CATRGGYTGELFF	TRBV24-1	NA	NA	TRBJ2-2
TGTGCCAGCAGCCAAGATTTACGACAGCCGGCAGAAGCTTTCTTT	CASSQDLRQPAEAFF	TRBV4-2	NA	NA	TRBJ1-1
TGTGCTAGTGGTTTGGGGATACAGGGTGGTACTGAAGCTTTCTTT	CASGLGIQGGTEAFF	TRBV12-5	NA	NA	TRBJ1-1
TGTGCCAGCAGCCATACAGGCCAGCCCCAGCATTTT	CASSHTGQPQHF	TRBV7-9	NA	once	TRBJ1-5
TGTGCCAGCAGGGACAGCCCAAATGAAAAACTGTTTTTT	CASRDSPNEKLFF	TRBV6-5	NA	NA	TRBJ1-4
TGCGCCAGCAGCCAAGGGGGCCATGGCTACACCTTC	CASSQGGHGYTF	TRBV4-3	NA	NA	TRBJ1-2
TGTGCCACCAGTGATTTGGGGGAAAGGGAGGGAGAGCGAGAGACCCAGTACTTC	CATSDLGEREGERETQYF	TRBV24-1	TRBD2	once	TRBJ2-5
TGTGCCAGTAGTATGGGAGGTTACGAGCAGTACTTC	CASSMGGYEQYF	TRBV19	NA	few	TRBJ2-7
TGTGCCAGCAGTTACTCTGAGCGGGGGCTGTGGGAGACCCAGTACTTC	CASSYSERGLWETQYF	TRBV6-2/TRBV6-3	TRBD2	once	TRBJ2-5
TGTGCCAGTAGTATGTTTAGTGCGGCCAATGAGCAGTTCTTC	CASSMFSAANEQFF	TRBV19	NA	NA	TRBJ2-1
TGTGCCAGCAGCCAAGTCGGTGACACTGAAGCTTTCTTT	CASSQVGDTEAFF	TRBV3-1/TRBV3-2	NA	few	TRBJ1-1
TGTGCCAGCAGCGGACAGGGAAGGGGTCAGCCCCAGCATTTT	CASSGQGRGQPQHF	TRBV2	TRBD1	few	TRBJ1-5
TGTGCCATATCTAAGCCAGGCCCGGGGGTGGATGGCTACACCTTC	CAISKPGPGVDGYTF	TRBV10-3	NA	NA	TRBJ1-2
TGCGCCAGCAGCCCCATTCAGGGGGCCGGGGAGCTGTTTTTT	CASSPIQGAGELFF	TRBV5-1	TRBD1	few	TRBJ2-2
TGTGCCAGCAGCGTCCGGGACAAGGATTTCACTGAAGCTTTCTTT	CASSVRDKDFTEAFF	TRBV9	NA	once	TRBJ1-1
TGTGCCAGCAGTCACGCGGGACAGCCAACCTATGGCTACACCTTC	CASSHAGQPTYGYTF	TRBV6-5	TRBD1	NA	TRBJ1-2
TGTGCCAGCAGCGTAACACAGGAGGGTGGCTACACCTTC	CASSVTQEGGYTF	TRBV9	NA	NA	TRBJ1-2
TGTGCCAGCAGCGAAACAGGAATCGGAAACACCATATATTTT	CASSETGIGNTIYF	TRBV7-3	NA	once	TRBJ1-3
TGTGCCAGCAGCGACAGGGGGTTAGATACGCAGTATTTT	CASSDRGLDTQYF	TRBV6-5	TRBD1	NA	TRBJ2-3
TGTGCCATCACCCCGGACAGAACAGGCAATGAGCAGTTCTTC	CAITPDRTGNEQFF	TRBV10-3	NA	once	TRBJ2-1
TGTGCCAGCAGTTCGCAGGGAGGAAACACCATATATTTT	CASSSQGGNTIYF	TRBV27	NA	few	TRBJ1-3
TGTGCCAGCAGCTTAGCTAGAAGCGCGTACCAAGAGACCCAGTACTTC	CASSLARSAYQETQYF	TRBV7-2	NA	NA	TRBJ2-5
TGTGCCAGTAGTCCGATACCCCCCTCTAGGGGTAGGTACTTC	CASSPIPPSRGRYF	TRBV19	NA	once	TRBJ2-5
TGTGCCAGCAGTGACCGAGGGGGCGTCTATCTCGACGAGCAGTACTTC	CASSDRGGVYLDEQYF	TRBV6-2/TRBV6-3	TRBD1	NA	TRBJ2-7
TGTGCCAGCAGCTTACCGGGGGCGAACACCGGGGAGCTGTTTTTT	CASSLPGANTGELFF	TRBV7-3	NA	NA	TRBJ2-2